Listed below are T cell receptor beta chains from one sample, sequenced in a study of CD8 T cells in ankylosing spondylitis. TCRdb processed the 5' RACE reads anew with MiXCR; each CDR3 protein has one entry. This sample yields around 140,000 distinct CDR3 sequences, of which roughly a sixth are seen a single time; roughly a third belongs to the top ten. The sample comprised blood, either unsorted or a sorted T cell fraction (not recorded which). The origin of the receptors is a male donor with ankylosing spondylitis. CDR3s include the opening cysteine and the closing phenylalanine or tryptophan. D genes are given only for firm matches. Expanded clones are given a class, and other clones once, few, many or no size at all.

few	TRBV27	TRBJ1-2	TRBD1	CASSFYQGAYYGYTF	TGTGCCAGCAGTTTTTATCAGGGGGCTTACTATGGCTACACCTTC
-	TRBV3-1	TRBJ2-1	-	CASSQEGSGSEQFF	TGTGCCAGCAGCCAAGAAGGGTCTGGGAGTGAGCAGTTCTTC
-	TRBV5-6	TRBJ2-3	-	CASSSIRQDTQYF	TGTGCCAGCAGCTCTATTAGACAAGATACGCAGTATTTT
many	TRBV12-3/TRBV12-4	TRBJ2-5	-	CASSSTGTSAVSF	TGTGCCAGCAGTTCTACCGGGACTTCTGCCGTAAGCTTC
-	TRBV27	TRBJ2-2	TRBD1	CASSTGGTNTGELFF	TGTGCCAGCAGTACAGGGGGCACGAACACCGGGGAGCTGTTTTTT
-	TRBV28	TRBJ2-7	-	CASREWGTGPREQYF	TGTGCCAGCAGGGAGTGGGGGACTGGCCCCCGCGAGCAGTACTTC
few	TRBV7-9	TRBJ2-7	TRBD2	CASSQVAGDSYEQYF	TGTGCCAGCAGCCAGGTAGCGGGAGACTCCTACGAGCAGTACTTC
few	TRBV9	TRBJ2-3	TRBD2	CASSEREGGVADTQYF	TGTGCCAGCAGCGAGAGGGAGGGAGGGGTTGCAGATACGCAGTATTTT
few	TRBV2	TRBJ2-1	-	CASRDNSYNEQFF	TGTGCCAGCAGGGACAACTCCTACAATGAGCAGTTCTTC
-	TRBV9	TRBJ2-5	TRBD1	CASSLDRGGETQYF	TGTGCCAGCAGCCTCGACAGGGGGGGAGAGACCCAGTACTTC
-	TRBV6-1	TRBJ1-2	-	CASSAQRGHSGYTF	TGTGCCAGCAGTGCTCAACGGGGACACAGTGGCTACACCTTC
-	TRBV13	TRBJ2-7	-	CASSHSRTENEQYF	TGTGCCAGCAGCCATTCCAGAACTGAGAACGAGCAGTACTTC
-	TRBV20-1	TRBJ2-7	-	CSARPPTGEQYF	TGCAGTGCTAGACCCCCAACCGGCGAGCAGTACTTC
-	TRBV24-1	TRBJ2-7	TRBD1	CATSDATGAIYEQYF	TGTGCCACCAGTGATGCGACAGGGGCCATCTACGAGCAGTACTTC
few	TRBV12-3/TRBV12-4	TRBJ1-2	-	CASSQTGGYGYTF	TGTGCCAGCAGCCAGACAGGCGGCTATGGCTACACCTTC